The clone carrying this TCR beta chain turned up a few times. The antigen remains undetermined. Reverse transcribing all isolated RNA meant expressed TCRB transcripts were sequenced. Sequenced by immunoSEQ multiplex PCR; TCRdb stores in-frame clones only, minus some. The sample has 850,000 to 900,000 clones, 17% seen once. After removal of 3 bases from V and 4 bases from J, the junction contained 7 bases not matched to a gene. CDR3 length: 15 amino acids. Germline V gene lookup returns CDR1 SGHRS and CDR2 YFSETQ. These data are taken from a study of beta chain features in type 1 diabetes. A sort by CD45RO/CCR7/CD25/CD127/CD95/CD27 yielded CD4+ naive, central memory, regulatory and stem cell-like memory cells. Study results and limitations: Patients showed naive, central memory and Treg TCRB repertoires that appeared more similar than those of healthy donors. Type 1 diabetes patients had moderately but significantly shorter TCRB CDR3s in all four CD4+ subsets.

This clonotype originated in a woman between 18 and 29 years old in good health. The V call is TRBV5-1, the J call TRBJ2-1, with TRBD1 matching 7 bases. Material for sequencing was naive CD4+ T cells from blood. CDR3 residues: CASSYRDSRYNEQFF. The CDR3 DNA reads TGCGCCAGCAGCTACCGGGACAGCAGATACAATGAGCAGTTCTTC.